This T cell receptor (beta chain) is drawn from a study of blood T cell repertoires in COVID-19 (dated by TCRdb to about 2020). Turning to the overall study: The collaborator samples originated in the United States, Italy and Spain and spanned the acute and convalescent phases of COVID-19. The material from the prospective study consisted of cDNA or gDNA derived from T cells, B-cell-depleted T cells, or PBMCs. Subjects who had been exposed to COVID-19, were actively infected with it, or had recovered from it provided the deeply sampled blood TCRbeta repertoires that made up the dataset. The repertoires were released in a freely available public database meant as a resource for research on the immune response to SARS-CoV-2. Samples were obtained from the ongoing ImmuneRACE study (first 160 participants) and from over 1,000 subjects provided by 6 global collaborators. A de-identified subject ID, COVID-19 status, age in years and sex were almost always included in the sample metadata. Where available, HLA class I and class II types were obtained from metadata supplied by the sample provider rather than from assay-based typing.

TCRbeta CDR3 regions were amplified from genomic DNA by means of the immunoSEQ Assay, a bias-controlled multiplex PCR. The paper's processing steps were these. The number of nucleated cells in each sample was estimated from the amplification of reference gene primers within the assay. To quantify the absolute abundance of each unique TCRbeta CDR3 rearrangement, sequence reads were collapsed and filtered. For each sample, productive Simpson clonality was calculated as the square root of Simpson's diversity index over productive rearrangements. The source is immuneACCESS, and TCRdb retained only in-frame sequences with V and J called. Part of the clones is not carried over; for the studies checked, unresolved V genes explain less than half of this, and the remainder is unexplained. The V and J calls and clone size come from that table; D and trimming were worked out from the DNA. This sample holds 250,000 to 300,000 clones; around 86% were observed only once. Roughly 16% of the sample rests with the top ten.

Participants in the prospective study were enrolled through a virtual design, were aged roughly 18 to 95 years, and lived in fewer than 30 United States geographic areas. In the prospective study, cohorts were assigned on the basis of participant-reported clinical history obtained from a screening survey and a study questionnaire. ImmuneRACE Cohort 3 recovered participants were defined by two consecutive negative NP/OP PCR tests, healthcare professional clearance, or symptom resolution. Each participant in the prospective study had whole blood, serum and a nasopharyngeal or oropharyngeal swab collected by mobile phlebotomists. Participants in the prospective study had the option to provide additional blood draws and questionnaires over a roughly two-month period. Blood samples from the prospective study were shipped frozen or at room temperature prior to DNA extraction. Comments on this clone: Its antigen remains undetermined. Base qualities are not provided; no much larger clone lies one nucleotide away.

What the work shows at the level of the full study, not this receptor alone: How much clinical and demographic metadata was included differed by source and by participant, and the metadata was provided uncurated.

At the junction V is shortened by 3 bases and J by 5 bases, with 13 bases in between. The CDR3 numbers 14 residues from cysteine through phenylalanine. Solely the CDR3 DNA is kept, with 42 bases framed from the first base. The germline V gene (reference sequence) gives CDR1 as GTSNPN and CDR2 as SVGIG. The rearranged segments are TRBV30 and TRBJ1-4; the D region possibly corresponds to TRBD1 (6 bases align). The sequencing sample was made of PBMCs or T cells enriched from blood (not recorded which). The sequence was obtained from a man aged 18 to 29 who had recovered from COVID-19. The CDR3 protein sequence reads: CAWSPRGPNEKLFF. The base sequence is TGTGCCTGGAGCCCCAGGGGCCCGAATGAAAAACTGTTTTTT.